The 9 T cell receptor beta chains presented below share a single source sample, sequenced in a study of cytotoxic CD8 clonotypes in ibrutinib-treated CLL. Assay: immunoSEQ multiplex PCR; the TCRdb copy retains only in-frame clones and omits some. The profile shows around 310,000 clones, 80% of them singletons. The sample was PBMCs, taken before ibrutinib treatment. These receptors originate from a human donor with chronic lymphocytic leukemia.

The chain employs TRBV27 and TRBJ1-2, with a weak D call TRBD1 (5 bases). CDR3 length: 14 residues. V lost 5 bases and J lost 4, with 14 bases in between. Germline V gives CDR1 MNHEY, CDR2 SMNVEV (reference sequence). Here the CDR3 DNA reads TGTGCCAGCAGTACCGGGGCGGTCGGCTATGGCTACACCTTC. Translated, it gives CASSTGAVGYGYTF.

The rearrangement links TRBV7-2 to TRBJ1-5; D unclear. Trimming took 5 bases from V and 1 from J, leaving 12 bases between them. This CDR3 has 15 amino acids. CDR1 is SGHTA and CDR2 is FQGNSA in the germline V gene. The DNA of the CDR3 is TGTGCCAGCAGCCCCCAGCCGGACAGCAATCAGCCCCAGCATTTT. This sequence encodes CASSPQPDSNQPQHF. Drawing the rest from reference TRBV7-2 and TRBJ1-5, the complete variable domain is GAGVSQSPSNKVTEKGKDVELRCDPISGHTALYWYRQSLGQGLEFLIYFQGNSAPDKSGLPSDRFSAERTGGSVSTLTIQRTQQEDSAVYLCASSPQPDSNQPQHFGDGTRLSIL.

This sequence joins TRBV9 and TRBJ1-1; TRBD1 aligns across 7 bases. Germline assignment: CDR1 SGDLS and CDR2 YYNGEE. This CDR3 is 13 amino acids long. After removal of 3 bases from V and 5 bases from J, the junction contained 4 bases not matched to a gene. The CDR3 region has the DNA TGTGCCAGCAGCGGGGGCAGGGGGACTGAAGCTTTCTTT. Protein product: CASSGGRGTEAFF. Full variable domain (outside the CDR3, taken from reference TRBV9 and TRBJ1-1): DSGVTQTPKHLITATGQRVTLRCSPRSGDLSVYWYQQSLDQGLQFLIQYYNGEERAKGNILERFSAQQFPDLHSELNLSSLELGDSALYFCASSGGRGTEAFFGQGTRLTVV.

This clone came up a few times. The chain recombines TRBV30 with TRBJ2-1; 9 nucleotides agree with TRBD2. The junction had 4 bases not matched to a gene; V was cut back by 0 bases and J by 4 bases. The CDR3 is made up of 15 amino acids. Germline CDR1 GTSNPN, CDR2 SVGIG (reference sequence). Here the CDR3 reads CAWSVRLAGYNEQFF. The CDR3 DNA sequence: TGTGCCTGGAGTGTCCGTCTAGCGGGATACAATGAGCAGTTCTTC.

This rearrangement joins TRBV27 to TRBJ2-1; 9 positions match TRBD2. This CDR3 is built from 15 residues. V gave up 5 bases and J gave up 9 bases; unmatched junction bases: 11. Germline V gives CDR1 MNHEY, CDR2 SMNVEV (reference sequence). The CDR3 DNA is TGTGCCAGCAGTCCCGGGACTAGCTACAGGACTGAGCAGTTCTTC. This sequence encodes CASSPGTSYRTEQFF.

This clone was recorded only once. In DNA form, the CDR3 reads TGTGCCAGCAGCTTACCGACAGGCAGCGGCTACACCTTC. Translation: CASSLPTGSGYTF. This chain links TRBV7-2 with TRBJ1-2, with a tentative D call TRBD1 (6 bases). The germline gives CDR1 SGHTA, CDR2 FQGNSA. V gave up 2 bases and J gave up 8 bases, with 12 bases separating them. This CDR3 has 13 amino acids.

J is TRBJ2-7 and V is TRBV27; D may correspond to TRBD1 or TRBD2 (6 bases each). The V and J ends lost 7 bases and 2 bases respectively, with 18 bases between them. Germline V gene lookup returns CDR1 MNHEY and CDR2 SMNVEV (reference sequence). CDR3 size: 15 residues. DNA of the CDR3: TGTGCCAGCACCCCGGCGAGGGGGGTCCCCTACGAGCAGTACTTC. This translates into CASTPARGVPYEQYF.

This clone was observed a handful of times. The V gene is TRBV5-1, the J gene TRBJ1-1; D gene unclear. From germline, CDR1 is SGHRS and CDR2 YFSETQ. Trimming pared 1 base from V and 0 bases from J, leaving 7 bases between. CDR3 size: 14 residues. The CDR3 reads CASSLRQMNTEAFF. The CDR3 nucleotides are TGCGCCAGCAGCTTGAGGCAGATGAACACTGAAGCTTTCTTT. Full variable domain (missing parts from reference TRBV5-1 and TRBJ1-1): KAGVTQTPRYLIKTRGQQVTLSCSPISGHRSVSWYQQTPGQGLQFLFEYFSETQRNKGNFPGRFSGRQFSNSRSEMNVSTLELGDSALYLCASSLRQMNTEAFFGQGTRLTVV.

The rearrangement links TRBV29-1 to TRBJ2-7; 12 bases match TRBD2. Trimming took 6 bases from V and 0 from J; bases not matched to a gene: 15. CDR1 SQVTM and CDR2 ANQGSEA come from the germline V gene. The CDR3 extends over 18 amino acids. As DNA, the CDR3 is TGCAGCGTAAGCCCGGGACTAGCGGGTCTACAGTCCTCCTACGAGCAGTACTTC. As protein: CSVSPGLAGLQSSYEQYF.